This paragraph covers one T cell receptor (beta chain) sequence. The antigen remains undetermined. The V gene's germline CDR1 is MNHNS and CDR2 SASEGT. The CDR3 extends over 15 amino acids. Unmatched junction bases numbered 14, after V lost 8 bases and J lost 7 bases. The sample originates from a study of cytomegalovirus exposure and HLA in healthy donors. Study outcomes and limitations: Roughly uniform sequencing depth across donors was assumed, possibly incorrectly.

13 Jbeta primers and 60 Vbeta primers were used for the PCR. TCRdb's table, derived via immunoSEQ multiplex PCR, lists solely in-frame clones and lacks some. This table holds 220,000 or so clones. This receptor was identified in a girl aged 2 to 10 in good health and CMV-seropositive. Sequenced input: PBMCs. V usage is TRBV6-1 and J usage is TRBJ1-5, with TRBD1 matching over 7 bases. This CDR3 is CASSALTGIEQPQHF. CDR3 bases: TGTGCCAGCTCGGCCCTGACAGGGATCGAGCAGCCCCAGCATTTT.